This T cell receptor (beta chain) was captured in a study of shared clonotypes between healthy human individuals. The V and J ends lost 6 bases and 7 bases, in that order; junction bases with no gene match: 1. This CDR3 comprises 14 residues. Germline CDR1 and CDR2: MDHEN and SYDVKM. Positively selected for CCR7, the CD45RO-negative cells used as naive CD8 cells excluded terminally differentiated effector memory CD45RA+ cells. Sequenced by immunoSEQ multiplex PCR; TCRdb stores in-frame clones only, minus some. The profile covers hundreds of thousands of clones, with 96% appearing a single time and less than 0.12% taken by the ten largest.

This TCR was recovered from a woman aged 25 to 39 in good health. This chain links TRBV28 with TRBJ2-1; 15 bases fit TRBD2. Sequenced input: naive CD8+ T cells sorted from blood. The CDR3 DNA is TGTGCCAGCAGCGGACTAGCGGGGGGGAATGAGCAGTTCTTC. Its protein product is CASSGLAGGNEQFF.